This T cell receptor (beta chain) comes out of a study of cytomegalovirus exposure and HLA in healthy donors. Remarks on this clone: Its specificity is not known.

The V end lost 8 bases, the J end lost 0 bases, and 17 bases lay between the germline ends. CDR1 LNHDA and CDR2 SQIVND come from the germline V gene (reference sequence). This CDR3 has 16 amino acids. PCR was performed using 60 Vbeta and 13 Jbeta primers. Generated by immunoSEQ multiplex PCR, the TCRdb table keeps only in-frame clones and is missing some. The repertoire includes about 190,000 clones, about four fifths of them detected once, and 3.4% sits in the top ten. General study points: As immune exposure information, only CMV serostatus was available.

V is TRBV19 and J is TRBJ1-5; maybe TRBD1 (5 bases). The TCR originated in a man between 35 and 55 years old in good health and CMV-seropositive. The sample was PBMCs. This CDR3 is CASGGRVSYSNQPQHF. CDR3 coding DNA: TGTGCCAGTGGGGGGAGGGTCTCATATAGCAATCAGCCCCAGCATTTT. Full variable domain (rest looked up from reference TRBV19 and TRBJ1-5): DGGITQSPKYLFRKEGQNVTLSCEQNLNHDAMYWYRQDPGQGLRLIYYSQIVNDFQKGDIAEGYSVSREKKESFPLTVTSAQKNPTAFYLCASGGRVSYSNQPQHFGDGTRLSIL.